This TCR beta chain was identified during a study of T cell responses to AZD1222 COVID-19 vaccine. Findings of the study overall: Without day 14 samples, only post-peak T cell repertoires were studied. Donor demographics were predominantly white British with a female majority; clonal diversity may be underestimated. CD4 TCRs covered the whole spike, strongest at regions 160-218 and 743-854. Within unmutated variant regions lay the reported targets of nearly half of spike-specific TCRs.

Germline V gene data show CDR1 as SEHNR and CDR2 as FQNEAQ (reference sequence). This CDR3 is built from 13 residues. Trimming stripped 5 bases from V and 2 bases from J, with 9 bases between. Assay used: immunoSEQ multiplex PCR; TCRdb lists only in-frame clones, some missing. In the table there are approximately 120,000 clones, over 75% of which are singletons. Comment on this clone: Its antigen is currently unknown.

The material was peripheral blood, obtained 28 days after the second AZD1222 dose. This clonotype was obtained from an adult who received the AZD1222 COVID-19 vaccine. J is TRBJ1-2 and V is TRBV7-9, with a possible D match to TRBD1 (5 bases). The chain's CDR3 is CASSPQGNYGYTF. DNA of the CDR3: TGTGCCAGCAGCCCTCAGGGAAACTATGGCTACACCTTC.